Listed below are T cell receptor beta chains from one sample, sequenced in a study of T cell responses to AZD1222 COVID-19 vaccine. Using immunoSEQ multiplex PCR, the repertoire was profiled, and TCRdb retains in-frame clones only, with some absent. The sample has tens of thousands of clones, almost 90% seen once. Here the sequenced sample was peripheral blood, taken 28 days after the second AZD1222 dose. Receptor source: an adult who received the AZD1222 COVID-19 vaccine. The CDR3 runs from the conserved cysteine through the conserved F or W. A D gene is named only where the DNA matches it firmly. Part of the rows lack a size; the others show once, few, many or a class for expanded clones.

D gene	clone size	V gene	J gene	CDR3 protein	CDR3 DNA
-	-	TRBV27	TRBJ2-6	CASSFGPVAGANVLTF	TGTGCCAGCAGTTTCGGACCCGTGGCTGGGGCCAACGTCCTGACTTTC
TRBD1	-	TRBV5-1	TRBJ2-2	CASSLGQGNTGELFF	TGCGCCAGCAGCTTGGGACAGGGGAACACCGGGGAGCTGTTTTTT
-	-	TRBV24-1	TRBJ1-4	CATSSKGQGNEKLFF	TGTGCCACCAGTTCCAAAGGGCAGGGCAATGAAAAACTGTTTTTT
TRBD2	-	TRBV2	TRBJ2-1	CASSPPGGSYNEQFF	TGTGCCAGCAGTCCTCCGGGGGGCTCCTACAATGAGCAGTTCTTC
TRBD1	-	TRBV7-8	TRBJ2-7	CASSRDRGSKEQYF	TGTGCCAGCAGCCGGGACAGGGGGTCGAAGGAGCAGTACTTC
-	-	TRBV5-1	TRBJ2-2	CASSLGGRTGELFF	TGCGCCAGCAGCTTGGGCGGGCGAACCGGGGAGCTGTTTTTT
-	once	TRBV2	TRBJ2-5	CASSPRLPAAGGTQYF	TGTGCCAGCAGCCCCCGACTCCCAGCGGCAGGTGGGACCCAGTACTTC
-	-	TRBV11-1	TRBJ2-7	CASSPGTAKYEQYF	TGTGCCAGCAGCCCGGGGACCGCTAAGTACGAGCAGTACTTC
TRBD2	-	TRBV5-1	TRBJ2-1	CASSPQSGGVYNEQFF	TGCGCCAGCAGCCCCCAATCCGGGGGGGTTTACAATGAGCAGTTCTTC
TRBD1	-	TRBV10-1	TRBJ2-7	CASRWTGGYEQYF	TGCGCCAGCAGATGGACAGGGGGATACGAGCAGTACTTC
-	-	TRBV6-4	TRBJ1-2	CASRTTTAHYGYTF	TGTGCCAGCAGAACCACGACAGCCCACTATGGCTACACCTTC
TRBD1	-	TRBV10-1	TRBJ1-1	CASSRGPGTEAFF	TGCGCCAGCAGTAGGGGGCCGGGCACTGAAGCTTTCTTT
-	-	TRBV6-1	TRBJ2-7	CASSERMGYEQYF	TGTGCCAGCAGTGAAAGAATGGGATACGAGCAGTACTTC
-	-	TRBV6-5	TRBJ2-7	CASSYRAEYEQYF	TGTGCCAGCAGTTACCGTGCAGAATACGAGCAGTACTTC
-	-	TRBV7-9	TRBJ1-4	CASSEDRLTRATNEKLFF	TGTGCCAGCAGCGAAGACAGACTAACCCGCGCAACTAATGAAAAACTGTTTTTT
-	-	TRBV24-1	TRBJ2-2	CATSTPGSNTGELFF	TGTGCCACCAGTACCCCGGGATCTAACACCGGGGAGCTGTTTTTT
-	-	TRBV3-1/TRBV3-2	TRBJ1-3	CASSHTSQGPPGNTIYF	TGTGCCAGCAGCCACACTTCACAGGGTCCCCCTGGAAACACCATATATTTT
-	few	TRBV7-9	TRBJ1-2	CASSLSEGAYGYTF	TGTGCCAGCAGCTTAAGCGAGGGCGCCTATGGCTACACCTTC
TRBD2	-	TRBV15	TRBJ2-5	CATSGILAGVQETQYF	TGTGCCACCAGCGGGATACTAGCGGGGGTCCAAGAGACCCAGTACTTC
-	-	TRBV7-2	TRBJ2-1	CASRLTGYNEQFF	TGTGCCAGCAGGCTTACAGGTTACAATGAGCAGTTCTTC
-	-	TRBV7-2	TRBJ2-3	CASSSGAAVPTDTQYF	TGTGCCAGCAGCTCCGGGGCGGCGGTGCCCACAGATACGCAGTATTTT
-	-	TRBV19	TRBJ1-2	CASSLRVPWGYTF	TGTGCCAGTAGTCTCAGGGTCCCGTGGGGCTACACCTTC
-	once	TRBV28	TRBJ1-3	CASSLQSSGNTIYF	TGTGCCAGCAGTTTACAAAGCTCTGGAAACACCATATATTTT
-	-	TRBV7-2	TRBJ1-2	CASTKWGARDGYTF	TGTGCCAGCACCAAATGGGGGGCGCGGGATGGCTACACCTTC
-	-	TRBV6-2/TRBV6-3	TRBJ1-5	CASSKQDQPQHF	TGTGCCAGCAGCAAACAGGATCAGCCCCAGCATTTT
-	-	TRBV27	TRBJ1-1	CASSYQGGTEAFF	TGTGCCAGCAGTTATCAGGGTGGCACTGAAGCTTTCTTT
-	-	TRBV6-1	TRBJ1-5	CASSDDGDPSNQPQHF	TGTGCCAGCAGTGATGACGGAGACCCAAGCAATCAGCCCCAGCATTTT
-	-	TRBV11-1	TRBJ2-3	CASSLAGYTDTQYF	TGTGCCAGCAGCTTAGCGGGGTACACAGATACGCAGTATTTT
-	once	TRBV24-1	TRBJ2-5	CATSDRETQYF	TGTGCCACCAGTGATCGGGAGACCCAGTACTTC
-	-	TRBV7-9	TRBJ2-5	CASTIQGTQYF	TGTGCCAGCACCATTCAGGGGACCCAGTACTTC